The following is a T cell receptor (beta chain) sequence with its context. Generated by immunoSEQ multiplex PCR, the TCRdb table keeps only in-frame clones and is missing some. The table records roughly 56,000 clones, 60% to 85% of them present only once. These data originate in a study of early stage breast cancer tumors. V lost 7 bases, J lost 8 bases, and 7 bases stayed unmatched. CDR1 and CDR2 (germline): MDHEN, SYDVKM. This CDR3 has 14 amino acids. This rearrangement joins TRBV28 to TRBJ2-1; 11 bases are a match to TRBD2. The source material was blood. This TCR came from a person aged 25 to 45 with breast cancer. The CDR3 DNA follows: TGTGCCAGCAATGTACTAGCGGGAGACTATGAGCAGTTCTTC. Protein sequence: CASNVLAGDYEQFF.